This TCR beta chain comes out of a study of CXCR3-negative and CXCR3-positive naive CD8 T cells. cDNA libraries for TRB were generated by 5' RACE incorporating UMI labels. TCRdb re-called the 5' RACE reads and shows each CDR3 protein once, DNA omitted. This repertoire includes tens of thousands of distinct CDR3 sequences. Regarding the study as a whole: Comparison of naive cells showed more hydrophobic TRB CDR3s in CXCR3-positive than in CXCR3-negative naive cells.

Points on this clonotype: Its target is not known.

CDR1 is KGHDR, CDR2 SFDVKD, per germline. CDR3 size: 12 residues. The chain combines TRBV24-1 with TRBJ2-2. The sequence was collected from a human donor in good health. Some clones in this sample may be carry-over from other donors' samples. Sequencing input: naive CXCR3+ CD8+ T cells from blood. Subset of the sample: CD45RO-CCR7+CD27+CD95- naive CD8+ T cells expressing CXCR3 (TNR3+). This CDR3 reads CATNPDTGELFF.